This TCR beta chain emerged from a study of beta chain features in type 1 diabetes. This clone occurred a few times. Its antigen is unidentified. V lost 5 bases and J 2 bases, leaving 8 bases between the germline ends. Per the germline V gene, CDR1 is SEHNR and CDR2 is FQNEAQ (reference sequence). This CDR3 comprises 13 residues. Regarding the study as a whole: A potential influence of HLA type upon TCRB rearrangement remained unresolved herein. TCRB CDR3s from Type 1 diabetes patients were moderately but significantly shorter in all four CD4+ subsets.

Sequencing targeted expressed TCRB transcripts, as all isolated RNA had been reverse transcribed. Sequencing used immunoSEQ multiplex PCR; TCRdb keeps in-frame clones, though not all of them. The table shows approximately 600,000 clones, with 9.5% to 15% occurring only once. The TCR sequence derives from a man between 25 and 39 years old with type 1 diabetes. The chain has TRBV7-9 and TRBJ2-3; D gene uncertain. The specimen was naive CD4+ T cells from blood. The DNA for the CDR3 is TGTGCCAGCAGCCGTAGGGACACAGATACGCAGTATTTT. Translation: CASSRRDTDTQYF.